The 20 T cell receptor beta chains reported below all come from one sample, sequenced in a study of blood T cell repertoires in COVID-19. Measured with immunoSEQ multiplex PCR; TCRdb has only the in-frame clones, and not every one. The table includes fewer than 65,000 clones, 70% to 85% detected once. Specimen: peripheral blood. The receptors were sampled from a man between 60 and 70 years old with acute or convalescent COVID-19.

The gene calls are TRBV5-3 and TRBJ2-5, with a tentative D call TRBD1 (6 bases). TRBV5-3 is noted as an ORF with a role that remains uncertain. Trimming shortened V by 5 bases and J by 3 bases, and 8 bases separated the two germline ends. The CDR3 totals 12 residues. The CDR3 DNA reads TGTGCCAGAAGACAGGGAAAAGAGACCCAGTACTTC. Its protein is CARRQGKETQYF.

The CDR3 reads CASSLIEPANYGYTF. CDR3 DNA sequence: TGTGCCAGCAGCTTAATCGAACCGGCTAACTATGGCTACACCTTC. The J gene is TRBJ1-2, the V gene TRBV11-2, with D uncertain. V was cut by 2 bases and J by 0 bases, with 10 bases left in between. The CDR3 sequence is 15 residues long. Germline V CDR1 and CDR2: SGHAT, FQNNGV. Full variable domain (outside the CDR3, taken from reference TRBV11-2 and TRBJ1-2): EAGVAQSPRYKIIEKRQSVAFWCNPISGHATLYWYQQILGQGPKLLIQFQNNGVVDDSQLPKDRFSAERLKGVDSTLKIQPAKLEDSAVYLCASSLIEPANYGYTFGSGTRLTVV.

The chain recombines TRBV5-1 with TRBJ2-6; TRBD1 might be the D (5 bases). Per the germline V gene, CDR1 is SGHRS and CDR2 is YFSETQ. Trimming removed 6 bases at V and 0 bases at J, with 25 bases between. CDR3 length: 20 residues. The CDR3 DNA is TGCGCCAGCACCAACTCGGACATCCCTCGAAGAAGCTCTGGGGCCAACGTCCTGACTTTC. Its protein is CASTNSDIPRRSSGANVLTF.

This chain joins TRBV5-6 and TRBJ2-1, with TRBD2 as a possible D gene (5 bases). V shed 2 bases and J shed 12 bases, with 15 bases lying between them. Germline V gene lookup returns CDR1 SGHDT and CDR2 YYEEEE. This CDR3 spans 13 amino acids. CDR3 in DNA: TGTGCCAGCAGCTTTGGATCCCTCGAGGGGCAGTTCTTC. This encodes CASSFGSLEGQFF.

The chain uses TRBV24-1 and TRBJ1-5, with D perhaps TRBD1 (5 bases). Germline V gives CDR1 KGHDR, CDR2 SFDVKD. Trimming removed 3 bases from V and 4 bases from J, with 9 bases in between. The CDR3 consists of 14 residues. CDR3 DNA: TGTGCCACCAGTGATCCTCAGGGAAATCAGCCCCAGCATTTT. It encodes CATSDPQGNQPQHF.

The chain links TRBV5-1 to TRBJ1-2; D gene uncertain. Germline V lookup: CDR1 SGHRS, CDR2 YFSETQ. Trimming cost V 4 bases and J 2 bases, with 12 bases left between them. This CDR3 is 14 amino acids long. CDR3 sequence: CASSPSEGNYGYTF. CDR3 DNA: TGCGCCAGCAGCCCATCAGAGGGCAACTATGGCTACACCTTC.

The rearrangement joins TRBV20-1 to TRBJ1-1; D remains unclear. The ends were cut back, 3 bases at V and 4 bases at J, with 6 bases in the middle. This CDR3 spans 11 amino acids. The germline gives CDR1 DFQATT, CDR2 SNEGSKA (reference sequence). The CDR3 loop reads CSARKSTEAFF. CDR3 DNA: TGCAGTGCTAGGAAGAGCACTGAAGCTTTCTTT.

The chain recombines TRBV5-1 with TRBJ2-5, with D possibly TRBD2 on 6 matching bases. The ends were cut back, 4 bases at V and 5 bases at J, with 15 bases in the middle. CDR1 is SGHRS, CDR2 YFSETQ, per germline. The CDR3 runs 14 residues. The CDR3, as DNA: TGCGCCAGCAGCCCGATGCCTCGGGGGGAGACCCAGTACTTC. This translates into CASSPMPRGETQYF.

This clone was seen just once. The rearrangement links TRBV20-1 to TRBJ2-6; D perhaps matches TRBD1 (5 bases). Trimming took 3 bases from V and 1 from J, leaving 7 bases between them. Germline-derived CDR1 and CDR2 are DFQATT and SNEGSKA (reference sequence). The length of the CDR3 is 14 residues. CDR3 in DNA: TGCAGTGCTAGTTCAGGGTCTGGGGCCAACGTCCTGACTTTC. Protein: CSASSGSGANVLTF.

The gene calls are TRBV6-2 or TRBV6-3 and TRBJ1-4; 7 nucleotides line up with TRBD1. Germline CDR1 MNHEY, CDR2 SVGEGT. The junction had 13 bases not matched to a gene; V was cut back by 3 bases and J by 0 bases. The CDR3 sequence is 19 residues long. The CDR3 DNA is TGTGCCAGCAGTTATATCTTCGGACAGGAATTGACAACTAATGAAAAACTGTTTTTT. It encodes CASSYIFGQELTTNEKLFF.

This clone was found once. V is TRBV7-3 and J is TRBJ2-1; D perhaps matches TRBD1 (5 bases). CDR3 length: 14 amino acids. The V gene lost 5 bases and the J gene lost 1 base, with 9 bases spanning the gap. The germline V gene has CDR1 SGHTA and CDR2 FQGTGA. The CDR3 nucleotides are TGTGCCAGCAGCCCAGGGTGGTCCTACAATGAGCAGTTCTTC. Its translation: CASSPGWSYNEQFF.

The chain links TRBV5-6 to TRBJ1-4; D perhaps matches TRBD1 (5 bases). Germline values: CDR1 SGHDT, CDR2 YYEEEE. V was shortened by 3 bases and J by 5 bases, with 23 bases between the two germline ends. The CDR3 has 18 amino acids. CDR3 loop: CASSSLTRLTTENEKLFF. The CDR3 nucleotides are TGTGCCAGCAGCTCATTAACACGCCTAACGACAGAAAATGAAAAACTGTTTTTT.

The chain is built from TRBV12-3 or TRBV12-4 and TRBJ1-5; perhaps TRBD1 as D (5 bases). The CDR3 is made up of 13 amino acids. V was pared by 2 bases and J by 8 bases, with 10 bases between. CDR3 residues: CASSLSRAEPQHF. The CDR3 DNA sequence: TGTGCCAGCAGTTTATCCAGGGCAGAGCCCCAGCATTTT.

The gene calls are TRBV18 and TRBJ1-6, with D perhaps matching TRBD1 (5 bases). V lost 0 bases and J 13 bases, leaving 10 bases between the germline ends. CDR1 and CDR2 (germline): KGHSH, LQKENI. This CDR3 contains 13 residues. This chain's CDR3 is CASSPPQGSPLHF. CDR3 DNA: TGTGCCAGCTCACCACCGCAGGGTTCCCCCCTCCACTTT.

The chain has TRBV18 and TRBJ2-3; D is perhaps TRBD2 (5 bases). Trimming cost V 4 bases and J 4 bases, with 9 bases left between them. This CDR3 region has 13 residues. Germline-derived CDR1 and CDR2 are KGHSH and LQKENI. The DNA for the CDR3 is TGTGCCAGCTCACTATCGGGGTCAGATACGCAGTATTTT. Translating gives CASSLSGSDTQYF.

The chain has TRBV5-5 and TRBJ1-1, with 8 bases matching TRBD1. V shed 4 bases and J 3 bases; nucleotides not matched to a gene: 8. Germline V CDR1 and CDR2: SGHKS, YYEKEE (reference sequence). The CDR3 consists of 15 residues. The CDR3 DNA reads as TGTGCCAGCAGCGCCTGGACAGGGCGGGACACTGAAGCTTTCTTT. Protein product: CASSAWTGRDTEAFF.

The CDR3 DNA reads TGTGCCAGCAGCCAGGAACTTAGACAGAATTCACCCCTCCACTTT. Its translation is CASSQELRQNSPLHF. The genes are TRBV4-2 and TRBJ1-6; TRBD1 is a possible D gene (5 bases). Trimming removed 3 bases from V and 7 bases from J, with 13 bases in between. Germline V lookup: CDR1 LGHNA, CDR2 YNFKEQ. The CDR3 has 15 amino acids.

This clone was seen a few times. This chain joins TRBV5-1 and TRBJ2-6; D ambiguous. Between the trimmed V and J ends, which lost 1 base and 0 bases, there was a span of 8 bases. From germline, CDR1 is SGHRS and CDR2 YFSETQ. This CDR3 comprises 16 residues. The CDR3 protein is CASSLLSNSGANVLTF. CDR3 coding DNA: TGCGCCAGCAGCTTGCTCAGTAACTCTGGGGCCAACGTCCTGACTTTC.

The chain carries TRBV6-1 and TRBJ2-4, with 10 bases identical to TRBD1. CDR1 is MNHNS, CDR2 SASEGT, per germline. V was clipped by 1 base and J by 13 bases; unmatched bases: 4. This CDR3 contains 13 residues. The CDR3 coding sequence is TGTGCCAGCAGTGAAGTCGGACAGGGGGAGCAGTACTTC. Translation: CASSEVGQGEQYF.

The chain uses TRBV6-5 and TRBJ1-5, with a tentative D call TRBD1 (6 bases). The CDR3 is 15 residues long. With 7 bases removed from V and 0 bases from J, the gap between germline ends came to 13 bases. Germline values: CDR1 MNHEY, CDR2 SVGAGI. CDR3 sequence: CASTKGGNSNQPQHF. The CDR3 DNA reads as TGTGCCAGCACCAAAGGGGGAAATAGCAATCAGCCCCAGCATTTT.